Following are 12 T cell receptor beta chains from one sample sequenced in a study of shared clonotypes between healthy human individuals. Measured with immunoSEQ multiplex PCR; TCRdb has only the in-frame clones, and not every one. The sample comprises some 900,000 clones, over 75% of which are singletons, and around 1.5% rests with the top ten. Sequencing was carried out using memory CD4+ T cells sorted from blood. Subset indicated: CD45RA-negative fraction. The receptors were sampled from a man between 18 and 29 years old in good health.

This rearrangement joins TRBV5-1 to TRBJ2-2; D is uncertain. Trimming took off 0 bases at V and 3 bases at J, with 6 bases between the two ends. The germline gives CDR1 SGHRS, CDR2 YFSETQ. This CDR3 contains 14 residues. The CDR3 DNA reads as TGCGCCAGCAGCTTGGTTCAGTACACCGGGGAGCTGTTTTTT. It encodes CASSLVQYTGELFF.

The chain employs TRBV6-6 and TRBJ2-7; TRBD2 matches at 7 bases. With 7 bases clipped from V and 3 bases from J, the junction kept 12 bases outside the gene matches. CDR3 length: 15 residues. Germline CDR1 is MNHNY and CDR2 is SVGAGI (reference sequence). For the CDR3, the DNA is TGTGCCAGCACTCGGGATCGGGCTAGCGGCTACGAGCAGTACTTC. Translated: CASTRDRASGYEQYF.

In its sample, this clone was seen many times. The J gene is TRBJ1-6, the V gene TRBV4-1; 8 nucleotides match TRBD1. V trimming: 3 bases; J trimming: 5 bases; junction bases outside the gene matches: 9. The CDR3 consists of 17 residues. The germline V gene encodes CDR1 MGHRA and CDR2 YSYEKL. CDR3 sequence reads: CASSQKGQGVNNSPLHF. CDR3 bases: TGCGCCAGCAGCCAGAAAGGACAGGGCGTAAATAATTCACCCCTCCACTTT.

Note on this clone: This sample includes further DNA sequences coding for the same CDR3. The chain combines TRBV5-1 with TRBJ2-2; 8 nucleotides agree with TRBD1. The CDR3 runs 17 residues. Germline V gene lookup returns CDR1 SGHRS and CDR2 YFSETQ. The V segment lost 4 bases and the J segment 2 bases; nucleotides outside the gene matches: 10. Here the CDR3 reads CASSPSGTGGNTGELFF. DNA of the CDR3: TGCGCCAGCAGCCCGTCCGGGACAGGCGGCAACACCGGGGAGCTGTTTTTT.

The V and J genes are TRBV4-1 and TRBJ2-3; 9 positions agree with TRBD2. The germline V gene has CDR1 MGHRA and CDR2 YSYEKL. The CDR3 is 15 residues long. V lost 6 bases and J lost 2; bases outside the gene matches: 6. The CDR3 nucleotides are TGCGCCAGCAGGAGAGGGACTAGCCTCACAGATACGCAGTATTTT. Translating gives CASRRGTSLTDTQYF.

In the case of this clone: Since a much larger clone is just one base distant, this may be a read error. This chain links TRBV6-9 with TRBJ1-6; the D gene is possibly TRBD1 (5 bases). The CDR3 loop spans 15 amino acids. The germline CDR1 and CDR2 sequences are MNHGY and SVAAGI. The CDR3 protein is CTSRPQEGRNSPLHF. The DNA of the CDR3 is TGTACCAGCAGACCGCAGGAGGGGCGAAATTCACCCCTCCACTTT.

The chain has TRBV18 and TRBJ1-2; unclear D gene. There are 13 residues in the CDR3. Germline-derived CDR1 and CDR2 are KGHSH and LQKENI. Trimming shortened V by 2 bases and J by 10 bases, and 14 bases separated the two germline ends. DNA for the CDR3: TGTGCCAGCTCACCAGACTCTGACTCGGTCTACACCTTC. Translation gives CASSPDSDSVYTF.

In the case of this clone: This sequence is one base from a far larger clone and is likely a read error. The CDR3 protein is CACPTLSGAEAFF. The DNA of the CDR3 is TGTGCCTGTCCTACCCTTTCTGGGGCTGAAGCTTTCTTT. V is TRBV30 and J is TRBJ1-1; the D is unclear. CDR3 length equals 13 residues. The germline V gene encodes CDR1 GTSNPN and CDR2 SVGIG (reference sequence). Between the trimmed V and J ends, which lost 6 bases and 6 bases, there was a span of 17 bases.

This rearrangement joins TRBV5-1 to TRBJ2-7, with 12 nucleotides matching TRBD1. V lost 4 bases to trimming and J lost 13 bases; unmatched junction nucleotides: 9. Germline CDR1 reads SGHRS; CDR2 reads YFSETQ. The CDR3 sequence is 13 residues long. The DNA for the CDR3 is TGCGCCAGCAGCGCCGGGACAGGGGGCGGCTCATACTTC. It encodes CASSAGTGGGSYF.

The V call is TRBV6-1, the J call TRBJ1-3; D call uncertain. The CDR3 contains 14 residues. Germline CDR1 reads MNHNS; CDR2 reads SASEGT. The ends were cut back, 6 bases at V and 3 bases at J, with 12 bases in the middle. In nucleotides, the CDR3 is TGTGCCAGCAGCGAAAATTTCAGTGGAAACACCATATATTTT. This codes for CASSENFSGNTIYF.

The chain has TRBV30 and TRBJ1-1, with 7 positions matching TRBD1. The CDR3 contains 13 residues. The V gene's germline CDR1 is GTSNPN and CDR2 SVGIG (reference sequence). The V segment lost 5 bases and the J segment 5 bases; nucleotides outside the gene matches: 8. CDR3 nucleotide sequence: TGTGCCTGGGCAAAGGGGGCTGGAACTGAAGCTTTCTTT. It codes for CAWAKGAGTEAFF.

The chain uses TRBV10-1 and TRBJ2-5; no firm D call. This CDR3 region has 13 residues. Per the germline V gene, CDR1 is WNHNN and CDR2 is SYGVQD (reference sequence). V gave up 4 bases and J gave up 1 base, with 7 bases separating them. The CDR3 sequence is CASSVTFQETQYF. CDR3 coding DNA: TGCGCCAGCAGTGTGACGTTCCAAGAGACCCAGTACTTC.